The rows below give T cell receptor beta chains drawn from one sample of a study of blood T cell repertoires in COVID-19. Sequencing was performed with immunoSEQ multiplex PCR; in TCRdb, only in-frame clones are kept and a portion is missing. The sample records 250,000 to 350,000 clones, 90% being singletons. The specimen sequenced was PBMCs or T cells enriched from blood (not recorded which). The source of these receptors is a woman under 30 with acute COVID-19. Each CDR3 is given without its conserved first and last residue.

CDR3 protein,J gene,CDR3 length,V gene
ASSLPGDEQY,TRBJ2-7,10,TRBV27
ASSLRGRLDGYT,TRBJ1-2,12,TRBV28
ASSVALQETQY,TRBJ2-5,11,TRBV9
ASTLSGTVSGELF,TRBJ2-2,13,TRBV28
ASSPRRQGGNSPLH,TRBJ1-6,14,TRBV11-3
ASRLQGWGNIQY,TRBJ2-4,12,TRBV28
ASSEPGSNQPQH,TRBJ1-5,12,TRBV2
ASSILRSGDYNEQF,TRBJ2-1,14,TRBV5-8
ASSPSGNSYNEQF,TRBJ2-1,13,TRBV9
ASSLSASSYNEQF,TRBJ2-1,13,TRBV7-3
ASSISTGGETQY,TRBJ2-5,12,TRBV19
AIGTSGDEQY,TRBJ2-7,10,TRBV10-3
ASRTGQGMGYEQY,TRBJ2-7,13,TRBV5-5
ASILGPISRPQH,TRBJ1-5,12,TRBV27
ASSSDSANYGYT,TRBJ1-2,12,TRBV6-5
ASSLAGGSYNNEQF,TRBJ2-1,14,TRBV5-1
ASSLARGPETQY,TRBJ2-5,12,TRBV11-1
ASSLAEGGMNTGELF,TRBJ2-2,15,TRBV5-1
ASSSLGGNEKLF,TRBJ1-4,12,TRBV28
ASSLSSGGLTEAF,TRBJ1-1,13,TRBV11-3
ASSQPSLRDRGPYEQY,TRBJ2-7,16,TRBV3-1/TRBV3-2
ASRGTSAYNEQF,TRBJ2-1,12,TRBV28
ASSFSTSGRWGDTQY,TRBJ2-3,15,TRBV5-6
ASSLATGEKLF,TRBJ1-4,11,TRBV5-1
ASSLPQGLNSPLH,TRBJ1-6,13,TRBV27
ASSPLVSSYNEQF,TRBJ2-1,13,TRBV11-2
AIYPGQGGYGYT,TRBJ1-2,12,TRBV10-3
ASSFNRDNYGYT,TRBJ1-2,12,TRBV27
ASRSRVASTDTQY,TRBJ2-3,13,TRBV2
ASSLDRGSGNTIY,TRBJ1-3,13,TRBV2
ASSTWTDDGYT,TRBJ1-2,11,TRBV5-5
ASSLDGRGGYT,TRBJ1-2,11,TRBV5-4
ASVSGNEQF,TRBJ2-1,9,TRBV5-1
ASSFPLRDSSYEQY,TRBJ2-7,14,TRBV11-2
AISESGQGVAGELF,TRBJ2-2,14,TRBV10-3
ASSPPGRFSGNTIY,TRBJ1-3,14,TRBV18
SAKGATEAF,TRBJ1-1,9,TRBV29-1
ASRMTGEAGNIQY,TRBJ2-4,13,TRBV2
ASGSDGYNYGYT,TRBJ1-2,12,TRBV12-5
ASSPTGLAHEQY,TRBJ2-7,12,TRBV19
ASSSNRGIDTEAF,TRBJ1-1,13,TRBV7-9
ASSLGDRATNEQF,TRBJ2-1,13,TRBV5-1
ATSDPTTGDTEAF,TRBJ1-1,13,TRBV24-1
ASSLGQGQETQY,TRBJ2-5,12,TRBV7-6
ASSLLDTNTEAF,TRBJ1-1,12,TRBV27
ASSYRANYGYT,TRBJ1-2,11,TRBV6-2/TRBV6-3
ASSQYGDLNTEAF,TRBJ1-1,13,TRBV3-1/TRBV3-2
ASSLAAAYEQY,TRBJ2-7,11,TRBV27
ASSAGQGMEKLF,TRBJ1-4,12,TRBV9
ASGPSDSDYGYT,TRBJ1-2,12,TRBV28
ASSWTVGNTIY,TRBJ1-3,11,TRBV5-8
ASRTPGGGKYGYT,TRBJ1-2,13,TRBV28
ASSWGDGNTGELF,TRBJ2-2,13,TRBV5-4